Given below is one TCR beta chain in context. The J segment lost 9 bases and the V segment lost 4 bases, leaving 13 bases of the junction unmatched. Germline lookup yields CDR1 SGHTA and CDR2 FQGTGA. The CDR3 is 17 residues long. Primers included in the PCR were 60 Vbeta and 13 Jbeta primers. Data came from immunoSEQ multiplex PCR; TCRdb stores just in-frame clones and leaves some out. Of 120,000 to 150,000 clones in the sample, around 80% were seen once. The source of the sample is a study of cytomegalovirus exposure and HLA in healthy donors. The chain couples TRBV7-3 to TRBJ2-3; 13 bases match TRBD2. The TCR originated in a woman in her 30s in good health and CMV-seronegative. The sequenced material came from PBMCs. The CDR3 bases are TGTGCCAGCAGCTCCCCTTCCGGGACTAGCGGGGCCAACACGCAGTATTTT. It translates to CASSSPSGTSGANTQYF.